The TCR beta chain described here comes from a study of cytomegalovirus exposure and HLA in healthy donors. Study information: Both the 120 validation repertoires and the approximately 700 first-cohort repertoires used the same platform, as reported by a later analysis.

V trimming: 0 bases; J trimming: 0 bases; junction bases outside the gene matches: 13. Germline V CDR1 and CDR2: MGHRA, YSYEKL. The CDR3 consists of 20 residues. Clones were sequenced by immunoSEQ multiplex PCR, and TCRdb holds only the in-frame ones, with some missing. The top ten hold roughly 2% of the sample, which has tens of thousands of clones, around 94% seen once. General study results and limits: There were under 200 TCR beta chains listed as cytomegalovirus-associated. A later analysis found first-cohort TCR clusters tended to co-occur in the approximately 120 validation repertoires. It was reported that the classifier diagnosed cytomegalovirus status with high specificity and sensitivity in both the original and validation cohorts.

This clone rates as medium-sized. Its antigen is unknown. The specimen sequenced was PBMCs. This sequence originates from a woman between 18 and 29 years old in good health and CMV-seronegative. This chain connects TRBV4-1 to TRBJ1-3; 8 bases fit TRBD1. CDR3 nucleotide sequence: TGCGCCAGCAGCCAAGATGGGGGCAGGGGGCGCATTGGCTCTGGAAACACCATATATTTT. Protein: CASSQDGGRGRIGSGNTIYF.